This record covers a single TCR beta chain. Its cognate antigen is unknown. Per germline, CDR1 SGDLS and CDR2 YYNGEE. The junction had 14 bases not matched to a gene; V was cut back by 0 bases and J by 0 bases. CDR3 length equals 19 residues. This record comes from a study of cytomegalovirus exposure and HLA in healthy donors. The PCR was carried out with 60 Vbeta primers and 13 Jbeta primers. Sequencing was performed with immunoSEQ multiplex PCR; in TCRdb, only in-frame clones are kept and a portion is missing. The sample contains approximately 110,000 clones, roughly four fifths of which appear only once. Study conclusions and caveats: An observed cluster of highly shared sequence variants was recorded as a likely sequencing artifact. Analysis was carried out at a later point, and it linked a missense DCLRE1C variant to TCR beta V- and J-gene trimming.

Sequencing was done on a sample of PBMCs. This chain connects TRBV9 to TRBJ2-7, with TRBD2 identical over 8 bases. The source is a woman aged 50 to 65 in good health and CMV-seropositive. The CDR3: CASSVGLARGKVRSYEQYF. Written as DNA, the CDR3 is TGTGCCAGCAGCGTAGGACTAGCGAGGGGGAAAGTTCGCTCCTACGAGCAGTACTTC.